This T cell receptor beta chain was recovered during a study of T cells after yellow fever vaccination. Each CDR3 protein gets one entry after TCRdb re-called the 5' RACE reads with MiXCR. The sample includes about 310,000 distinct CDR3 sequences, 3% to 4.5% of them seen just once. Germline V lookup: CDR1 MNHEY, CDR2 SMNVEV (reference sequence). The V segment lost 8 bases and the J segment 7 bases; nucleotides outside the gene matches: 6. The CDR3 sequence is 13 residues long. This clonotype was observed a few times. The J gene is TRBJ2-5, the V gene TRBV27, with 11 bases aligning to TRBD2. The source material was PBMCs, sampled on the day of the yellow fever booster vaccination. The sequence was obtained from a man aged 18 to 29 who received the YFV17D yellow fever vaccine. The CDR3 DNA reads TGTGCCAGCGGGACTAGCGGTTCCGGGACCCAGTACTTC. Translating it yields CASGTSGSGTQYF.